A selection of T cell receptor beta chains follows, all from one sample in a study of control samples from healthy donors and cancer patients. Clones were read by immunoSEQ multiplex PCR, and TCRdb kept only the in-frame ones, dropping some. The sample consists of fewer than 60,000 clones, 65% to 90% of them appearing once. The sequencing input was PBMCs. These TCRs come from a woman aged 45-65 years with lung cancer. Each CDR3 is given with its conserved first and last residue. Each record gives: clone size, J gene, D gene, V gene, CDR3 protein, CDR3 DNA. A D gene is named only where the DNA matches it firmly. Size values are once, few and many counts, or a class for expanded clones, and some rows have none.

>-|TRBJ2-7|-|TRBV7-9
CASSLEGFEQYF
TGTGCCAGCAGCTTAGAAGGCTTCGAGCAGTACTTC
>-|TRBJ1-3|-|TRBV19
CASYTGRASGNTIYF
TGTGCCAGTTACACAGGTCGGGCGTCTGGAAACACCATATATTTT
>-|TRBJ1-1|-|TRBV7-9
CASIPGGPNTEAFF
TGTGCCAGCATTCCCGGGGGGCCCAACACTGAAGCTTTCTTT
>-|TRBJ1-4|TRBD1|TRBV7-6
CASSLGTGGREKLFF
TGTGCCAGCAGCTTAGGGACAGGAGGGCGTGAAAAACTGTTTTTT
>-|TRBJ2-6|-|TRBV5-4
CASSLPGNSGANVLTF
TGTGCCAGCAGCTTGCCGGGAAACTCTGGGGCCAACGTCCTGACTTTC
>-|TRBJ1-5|-|TRBV6-1
CASSVAPGGSGDQPQHF
TGTGCCAGCAGTGTAGCCCCGGGAGGCTCAGGGGATCAGCCCCAGCATTTT
>-|TRBJ1-4|TRBD1|TRBV28
CASSTHRGRSEKLFF
TGTGCCAGCAGTACTCACAGGGGGCGTTCTGAAAAACTGTTTTTT
>-|TRBJ2-5|TRBD1|TRBV5-1
CASSLAVGGAETQYF
TGCGCCAGCAGCTTGGCCGTAGGGGGCGCAGAGACCCAGTACTTC
>-|TRBJ2-7|TRBD2|TRBV7-2
CASSEAASGVSYEQYF
TGTGCCAGCAGCGAGGCGGCTAGCGGGGTCTCCTACGAGCAGTACTTC
>few|TRBJ2-5|-|TRBV24-1
CATSDPDSRGRRETQYF
TGTGCCACCAGTGATCCGGACTCGCGGGGAAGAAGGGAGACCCAGTACTTC
>-|TRBJ1-1|-|TRBV11-2
CASSLKWESTEAFF
TGTGCCAGCAGCTTAAAGTGGGAAAGCACTGAAGCTTTCTTT
>-|TRBJ2-5|TRBD2|TRBV5-1
CASSSGLEETQYF
TGCGCCAGCAGTTCGGGACTAGAGGAGACCCAGTACTTC
>-|TRBJ1-2|-|TRBV6-5
CASSRGVNTWGYTF
TGTGCCAGCAGTCGGGGGGTCAATACCTGGGGCTACACCTTC
>-|TRBJ2-5|-|TRBV18
CASSTRQDSYQETQYF
TGTGCCAGCTCAACTAGACAGGACTCGTACCAAGAGACCCAGTACTTC
>few|TRBJ1-3|-|TRBV30
CAWMRGNTIYF
TGTGCCTGGATGAGGGGAAACACCATATATTTT
>-|TRBJ2-5|TRBD1|TRBV5-6
CASSLGGQGLLTQYF
TGTGCCAGCAGCTTGGGCGGACAGGGGCTACTGACCCAGTACTTC
>-|TRBJ2-7|TRBD1|TRBV6-2/TRBV6-3
CASSPTGGLRSYEQYF
TGTGCCAGCAGCCCTACAGGGGGCCTCCGCTCCTACGAGCAGTACTTC
>-|TRBJ1-5|TRBD1|TRBV2
CASSGQGFGNQPQHF
TGTGCCAGCAGTGGACAGGGTTTTGGCAATCAGCCCCAGCATTTT
>-|TRBJ2-3|TRBD2|TRBV27
CASSLGRGTDTQYF
TGTGCCAGCAGTTTAGGGAGGGGAACAGATACGCAGTATTTT
>-|TRBJ1-6|-|TRBV7-2
CASSLGGRNSPLHF
TGTGCCAGCAGCTTGGGGGGCAGGAATTCACCCCTCCACTTT
>-|TRBJ1-2|TRBD1|TRBV6-4
CASRPTGTGDYGYTF
TGTGCCAGCAGACCGACCGGGACAGGGGACTATGGCTACACCTTC
>-|TRBJ1-2|-|TRBV6-1
CASSELEGIGSNYGYTF
TGTGCCAGCAGTGAACTCGAGGGTATTGGCTCCAACTATGGCTACACCTTC
>-|TRBJ2-7|TRBD2|TRBV11-1
CASSQLAGAYEQYF
TGTGCCAGCAGCCAGCTAGCGGGGGCCTACGAGCAGTACTTC
>few|TRBJ1-5|TRBD1|TRBV6-6
CASREIGTANQPQHF
TGTGCCAGCAGGGAGATAGGGACAGCGAATCAGCCCCAGCATTTT
>few|TRBJ1-2|-|TRBV6-2/TRBV6-3
CASSADGGYYGYTF
TGTGCCAGCAGTGCGGATGGAGGCTACTATGGCTACACCTTC
>-|TRBJ2-1|TRBD2|TRBV15
CATSRGLAGGEVNEQFF
TGTGCCACCAGCAGAGGTCTAGCGGGGGGTGAGGTCAATGAGCAGTTCTTC
>-|TRBJ2-7|TRBD1|TRBV18
CASSPPDRAYEQYF
TGTGCCAGCTCACCACCGGACAGGGCCTACGAGCAGTACTTC
>-|TRBJ2-3|-|TRBV19
CASSMQGLDTQYF
TGTGCCAGTAGTATGCAGGGGCTCGATACGCAGTATTTT
>-|TRBJ2-3|TRBD2|TRBV24-1
CATSDPRLAGEDLDTQYF
TGTGCCACCAGTGATCCTCGGCTAGCGGGGGAGGATTTAGATACGCAGTATTTT
>-|TRBJ1-2|-|TRBV6-1
CASSEAQVQALGGYTF
TGTGCCAGCAGTGAAGCTCAGGTACAGGCCCTCGGGGGCTACACCTTC
>-|TRBJ2-7|-|TRBV3-1/TRBV3-2
CASSLGGLTSYEQYF
TGTGCCAGCAGCCTAGGGGGGTTAACCTCCTACGAGCAGTACTTC
>few|TRBJ2-5|-|TRBV3-1/TRBV3-2
CASSRTIQETQYF
TGTGCCAGCAGCCGGACAATTCAAGAGACCCAGTACTTC
>-|TRBJ1-3|TRBD1|TRBV27
CASSPRPQGAEGNTIYF
TGTGCCAGCAGTCCACGTCCACAGGGGGCGGAAGGAAACACCATATATTTT
>-|TRBJ1-6|-|TRBV11-2
CASSLERGNSPLHF
TGTGCCAGCAGCTTAGAAAGGGGTAATTCACCCCTCCACTTT
>-|TRBJ1-1|-|TRBV30
CAWTNSRRSEAFF
TGTGCCTGGACCAACAGCAGGAGGTCTGAAGCTTTCTTT
>-|TRBJ2-1|-|TRBV4-1
CASSQDQTGRGSYNEQFF
TGCGCCAGCAGCCAAGATCAAACCGGAAGGGGGTCCTACAATGAGCAGTTCTTC
>-|TRBJ2-7|-|TRBV7-9
CASSSGRIYEQYF
TGTGCCAGCAGCTCGGGACGGATCTACGAGCAGTACTTC
>few|TRBJ2-1|-|TRBV12-3/TRBV12-4
CASTRVQAEQFF
TGTGCCAGCACCCGAGTTCAGGCCGAGCAGTTCTTC
>-|TRBJ2-7|-|TRBV6-5
CASSSQAEFNEQYF
TGTGCCAGCAGTTCTCAAGCGGAGTTCAACGAGCAGTACTTC
>few|TRBJ1-2|-|TRBV11-3
CASSLGGDHGYTF
TGTGCCAGCAGCTTAGGAGGGGACCATGGCTACACCTTC
>-|TRBJ1-6|-|TRBV19
CASSTDRMGQNSPLHF
TGTGCCAGTAGTACCGACAGGATGGGGCAAAATTCACCCCTCCACTTT
>-|TRBJ2-5|-|TRBV19
CASSIAFRAGLGDQYF
TGTGCCAGTAGTATAGCGTTTCGGGCAGGCCTGGGGGACCAGTACTTC
>-|TRBJ1-2|TRBD1|TRBV5-5
CASSPVETGGRGYTF
TGTGCCAGCAGCCCGGTGGAGACAGGGGGCCGTGGCTACACCTTC
>once|TRBJ1-1|-|TRBV12-3/TRBV12-4
CASSLHLNTEAFF
TGTGCCAGCAGTCTCCATCTAAACACTGAAGCTTTCTTT
>-|TRBJ1-1|-|TRBV27
CASRGFGNTEAFF
TGTGCCAGCAGGGGTTTCGGAAACACTGAGGCTTTCTTT
>-|TRBJ1-5|-|TRBV15
CATSRDRGWQPQHF
TGTGCCACCAGCAGAGATCGGGGATGGCAGCCCCAGCATTTT